These 28 T cell receptor beta chains came from one sample sequenced in a study of Ad26.COV2.S vaccination and SARS-CoV-2 variants. Sequenced by immunoSEQ multiplex PCR; TCRdb stores in-frame clones only, minus some. Among roughly 150,000 clones listed, roughly 88% were seen once. This specimen was peripheral blood, taken after recovery from COVID-19. Receptor source: a human donor who had recovered from COVID-19.

The chain is built from TRBV19 and TRBJ2-1; 11 bases map to TRBD2. Germline V gene sequence: CDR1 LNHDA, CDR2 SQIVND (reference sequence). Trimming at V came to 2 bases and at J to 4 bases, leaving 10 bases not matched to a gene. This CDR3 has 18 residues. CDR3 nucleotide sequence: TGTGCCAGTAGTATAAATAGCGGGGGGGCCCTTTGGTACAATGAGCAGTTCTTC. Translation: CASSINSGGALWYNEQFF.

The rearrangement uses TRBV10-1 and TRBJ2-7; 7 positions agree with TRBD2. CDR3 size: 12 residues. V trimming: 4 bases; J trimming: 3 bases; junction bases outside the gene matches: 0. Germline assignment: CDR1 WNHNN and CDR2 SYGVQD (reference sequence). The CDR3 loop reads CASSGEGYEQYF. The CDR3 coding sequence is TGCGCCAGCAGTGGGGAGGGCTACGAGCAGTACTTC.

This clone showed up just once. V and J are TRBV5-1 and TRBJ2-1; TRBD1 might be the D (5 bases). With 9 bases removed from V and 4 bases from J, the gap between germline ends came to 17 bases. This CDR3 comprises 14 residues. Germline V CDR1 and CDR2: SGHRS, YFSETQ. CDR3 residues: CATSQGSEYNEQFF. The CDR3 bases are TGCGCCACCTCTCAGGGTTCAGAATACAATGAGCAGTTCTTC.

The chain joins TRBV14 to TRBJ2-7, with TRBD1 matching 8 bases. The CDR3 is made up of 19 amino acids. Germline lookup yields CDR1 SGHDN and CDR2 FVKESK. V dropped 1 base and J dropped 0; count of bases not matched to a gene: 14. CDR3 sequence (DNA): TGTGCCAGCAGCCAAGGAATGACCAGATGGGGACAGGCCTCCTACGAGCAGTACTTC. Its protein is CASSQGMTRWGQASYEQYF.

This clone was seen once. The chain recombines TRBV2 with TRBJ2-1; D gene ambiguous. The V gene lost 6 bases and the J gene lost 6 bases, with 9 bases spanning the gap. CDR1 and CDR2 from the germline V gene are SNHLY and FYNNEI. CDR3 length: 12 amino acids. This CDR3 reads CASRLIINEQFF. The CDR3 bases are TGTGCCAGCAGGTTAATAATCAATGAGCAGTTCTTC.

The chain links TRBV19 to TRBJ1-5; D is undetermined. The germline V gene encodes CDR1 LNHDA and CDR2 SQIVND (reference sequence). Trimming cost V 4 bases and J 3 bases, with 10 bases left between them. CDR3 length equals 14 residues. The CDR3 nucleotides read TGTGCCAGTAGTACCGGGCCCTACAATCAGCCCCAGCATTTT. This translates into CASSTGPYNQPQHF.

The chain recombines TRBV6-6 with TRBJ2-4; D possibly corresponds to TRBD1 (5 bases). The ends were cut back, 5 bases at V and 0 bases at J, with 26 bases in the middle. The CDR3 contains 20 residues. The germline V gene has CDR1 MNHNY and CDR2 SVGAGI (reference sequence). The DNA for the CDR3 is TGTGCCAGCAGTCCCTTAAGGGCAGGGTCGACTTTTCTAGCCAAAAACATTCAGTACTTC. Translating it yields CASSPLRAGSTFLAKNIQYF.

This sequence joins TRBV7-6 and TRBJ2-1; 7 nucleotides line up with TRBD2. This CDR3 is built from 15 residues. V was pared by 1 base and J by 4 bases, with 4 bases of the junction left unmatched. From germline, CDR1 is SGHVS and CDR2 FNYEAQ. CDR3 in amino acids: CASSLGTSAYNEQFF. The CDR3 DNA sequence: TGTGCCAGCAGCTTAGGTACTAGCGCATACAATGAGCAGTTCTTC.

The chain joins TRBV7-2 to TRBJ2-3; D is possibly TRBD2 (6 bases). Between the trimmed V and J ends, which lost 7 bases and 0 bases, there was a span of 14 bases. The CDR3 has 15 residues. CDR1 SGHTA and CDR2 FQGNSA come from the germline V gene. CDR3 in DNA: TGTGCCAGCACCACGAGCGGGTCTAGCACAGATACGCAGTATTTT. This codes for CASTTSGSSTDTQYF. Looking up the rest from reference TRBV7-2 and TRBJ2-3 gives the full variable domain: GAGVSQSPSNKVTEKGKDVELRCDPISGHTALYWYRQSLGQGLEFLIYFQGNSAPDKSGLPSDRFSAERTGGSVSTLTIQRTQQEDSAVYLCASTTSGSSTDTQYFGPGTRLTVL.

This chain links TRBV7-2 with TRBJ2-1; D ambiguous. Between the trimmed V and J ends, which lost 4 bases and 3 bases, there was a span of 13 bases. Germline lookup yields CDR1 SGHTA and CDR2 FQGNSA. The CDR3 is 15 amino acids. CDR3 sequence: CASSSWSGSYNEQFF. The CDR3 DNA follows: TGTGCCAGCAGCTCCTGGTCGGGTAGCTACAATGAGCAGTTCTTC.

The chain has TRBV7-9 and TRBJ2-7; D might be TRBD1 (6 bases). The CDR3 contains 15 residues. CDR1 SEHNR and CDR2 FQNEAQ come from the germline V gene (reference sequence). V lost 5 bases and J lost 1, with 15 bases in between. CDR3 amino acids: CASSPPRTASYEQYF. CDR3 bases: TGTGCCAGCAGCCCTCCCCGGACAGCATCCTACGAGCAGTACTTC.

The chain links TRBV3-1 (or the pseudogene TRBV3-2) to TRBJ2-1; 13 bases align to TRBD2. The CDR3 spans 15 residues. Germline lookup yields CDR1 LGHDT and CDR2 YNNKEL (reference sequence). Trimming took 6 bases from V and 8 from J; bases not matched to a gene: 7. The CDR3, as DNA: TGTGCCAGCAGTGAACTAGCGGGGGGGCGGGATGAGCAGTTCTTC. Amino acids: CASSELAGGRDEQFF.

This sequence joins TRBV7-2 and TRBJ2-1, with 10 bases fitting TRBD1. The length of the CDR3 is 15 residues. With V trimmed by 2 bases and J by 8 bases, 6 bases remained unmatched. Germline V gives CDR1 SGHTA, CDR2 FQGNSA. The CDR3 is CASSLSGQGFDEQFF. The CDR3 nucleotides are TGTGCCAGCAGCTTATCGGGACAGGGGTTTGATGAGCAGTTCTTC.

The chain is built from TRBV27 and TRBJ1-2; 9 bases match TRBD1. The CDR3 has 13 amino acids. Per germline, CDR1 MNHEY and CDR2 SMNVEV (reference sequence). Trimming removed 6 bases from V and 7 bases from J; junction bases left unmatched: 6. The chain's CDR3 is CASRKTGGGGYTF. DNA for the CDR3: TGTGCCAGCAGAAAAACAGGGGGCGGTGGCTACACCTTC.

The V call is TRBV9, the J call TRBJ2-7; the D gene is possibly TRBD1 (8 bases). Germline values: CDR1 SGDLS, CDR2 YYNGEE. V shed 3 bases and J shed 2 bases, with 15 bases lying between them. This CDR3 is built from 15 residues. The CDR3 reads CASSATGGDAYEQYF. Written as DNA, the CDR3 is TGTGCCAGCAGCGCAACAGGGGGGGACGCCTACGAGCAGTACTTC.

This clone was detected a few times. CDR3 DNA: TGCGCCAGCAGCCCCACGTTCAATCAGCCCCAGCATTTT. This translates into CASSPTFNQPQHF. The gene calls are TRBV4-3 and TRBJ1-5, with unresolved D. Germline V CDR1 and CDR2: LGHNA, YSLEER. This CDR3 has 13 residues. The V and J ends lost 4 bases and 3 bases respectively, with 7 bases between them.

The chain carries TRBV30 and TRBJ2-2; TRBD1 matches at 7 bases. CDR1 and CDR2 (germline): GTSNPN, SVGIG (reference sequence). The CDR3 has 14 residues. The V and J ends lost 4 bases and 2 bases, in that order; junction bases with no gene match: 4. The CDR3 sequence: CAWNRGSNTGELFF. DNA of the CDR3: TGTGCCTGGAACAGGGGATCAAACACCGGGGAGCTGTTTTTT.

The rearrangement links TRBV20-1 to TRBJ1-1; D is uncertain. The CDR3 covers 11 residues. Per germline, CDR1 DFQATT and CDR2 SNEGSKA (reference sequence). V shed 6 bases and J shed 3 bases, with 8 bases lying between them. CDR3 sequence: CSAQAYTEAFF. For the CDR3, the DNA is TGCAGTGCACAAGCGTACACTGAAGCTTTCTTT.

This clone is a singleton in its sample. This chain uses TRBV28 with TRBJ2-3; 10 nucleotides line up with TRBD1. The CDR3 covers 15 residues. In germline, CDR1 is MDHEN, CDR2 SYDVKM. Trimming removed 7 bases from V and 6 bases from J; junction bases left unmatched: 10. CDR3 coding DNA: TGTGCCAGCAATTCCCGACAGGGGGCTCTCGATACGCAGTATTTT. Amino acid sequence: CASNSRQGALDTQYF.

The rearrangement links TRBV27 to TRBJ1-5, with TRBD1 identical over 7 bases. V was pared by 6 bases and J by 4 bases, with 3 bases of the junction left unmatched. Germline-derived CDR1 and CDR2 are MNHEY and SMNVEV (reference sequence). The CDR3 extends over 13 amino acids. The CDR3 protein is CASSNRGNQPQHF. CDR3 in DNA: TGTGCCAGCAGCAACAGGGGAAATCAGCCCCAGCATTTT.

V gene TRBV5-1 combines with J gene TRBJ1-1; D is ambiguous. Per germline, CDR1 SGHRS and CDR2 YFSETQ. CDR3 length: 13 amino acids. The V end lost 0 bases, the J end lost 2 bases, and 5 bases lay between the germline ends. The CDR3 loop reads CASSLVRNTEAFF. The CDR3 DNA reads TGCGCCAGCAGCTTGGTGCGTAACACTGAAGCTTTCTTT.

This sequence joins TRBV19 and TRBJ1-1; D gene uncertain. Germline-derived CDR1 and CDR2 are LNHDA and SQIVND (reference sequence). Between the trimmed V and J ends, which lost 4 bases and 5 bases, there was a span of 8 bases. The CDR3 covers 12 residues. This CDR3 reads CASSNGVTEAFF. The CDR3 region has the DNA TGTGCCAGTAGTAATGGGGTTACTGAAGCTTTCTTT.

The genes are TRBV6-2 or TRBV6-3 and TRBJ2-7, with unresolved D. This CDR3 region has 14 residues. The germline V and J ends were trimmed by 0 bases and 3 bases, with 9 bases remaining between them. Germline CDR1 and CDR2: MNHEY and SVGEGT. The CDR3 reads CASSYSGSHYEQYF. The CDR3 coding sequence is TGTGCCAGCAGTTACTCGGGCAGCCACTACGAGCAGTACTTC.

The chain has TRBV3-1 (or the pseudogene TRBV3-2) and TRBJ1-6, with a possible D match to TRBD1 (6 bases). The V and J ends lost 0 bases and 4 bases respectively, with 10 bases between them. The CDR3 has 16 residues. Germline V CDR1 and CDR2: LGHDT, YNNKEL (reference sequence). CDR3: CASSQEGADYNSPLHF. CDR3 in DNA: TGTGCCAGCAGCCAAGAGGGGGCAGATTATAATTCACCCCTCCACTTT.

The chain recombines TRBV6-5 with TRBJ1-1; D is ambiguous. The V gene lost 6 bases and the J gene lost 1 base, with 12 bases spanning the gap. This CDR3 spans 14 amino acids. Germline V gene sequence: CDR1 MNHEY, CDR2 SVGAGI. The CDR3 is CASSGAHGNTEAFF. In nucleotides, the CDR3 is TGTGCCAGCAGCGGAGCCCATGGGAACACTGAAGCTTTCTTT.

This rearrangement joins TRBV18 to TRBJ1-6; TRBD1 aligns across 7 bases. V lost 3 bases to trimming and J lost 5 bases; unmatched junction nucleotides: 1. Germline CDR1 reads KGHSH; CDR2 reads LQKENI. This CDR3 is built from 14 residues. CDR3 sequence reads: CASSPGQNNSPLHF. CDR3 DNA: TGTGCCAGCTCACCGGGACAGAATAATTCACCCCTCCACTTT.

The rearrangement links TRBV5-5 to TRBJ1-4; possible D gene TRBD1, 5 bases. This CDR3 comprises 14 residues. The germline V gene has CDR1 SGHKS and CDR2 YYEKEE (reference sequence). V gave up 0 bases and J gave up 8 bases, with 11 bases separating them. The CDR3 DNA reads TGTGCCAGCAGCTTGGGGCAGGAGGGGGAAAAACTGTTTTTT. The encoded protein is CASSLGQEGEKLFF. Supplemented by reference TRBV5-5 and TRBJ1-4, the full variable domain reads DAGVTQSPTHLIKTRGQQVTLRCSPISGHKSVSWYQQVLGQGPQFIFQYYEKEERGRGNFPDRFSARQFPNYSSELNVNALLLGDSALYLCASSLGQEGEKLFFGSGTQLSVL.

The genes are TRBV6-2 or TRBV6-3 and TRBJ1-3; D gene uncertain. This CDR3 region has 16 residues. The germline CDR1 and CDR2 sequences are MNHEY and SVGEGT. Trimming stripped 3 bases from V and 0 bases from J, with 12 bases between. In nucleotides, the CDR3 is TGTGCCAGCAGTTATCCTCTTTATCGCTCTGGAAACACCATATATTTT. Translating it yields CASSYPLYRSGNTIYF.